This T cell receptor (beta chain) derives from a study of T cells in Graves' hyperthyroidism and ophthalmopathy. Overall study context: Specimen type is peripheral blood, collected at initial diagnosis prior to any treatment. The study, taken as a whole, reports: Researchers report that a 13 V-J model separated ophthalmopathy from stable hyperthyroidism. A median about 6 months before onset, the model predicted ophthalmopathy.

CDR1 is LGHDT, CDR2 YNNKEL, per germline (reference sequence). CDR3 size: 13 residues. V lost 4 bases to trimming and J lost 7 bases, with 13 bases between them. This clonotype was recorded at least ten times. Its antigen is unknown. Based on clinical symptoms, serum thyroxine and TRAb, thyroid ultrasound and orbital computed tomography, diagnoses were reached. RNA transcripts yielded amplified TCR beta CDR3 regions. TCR CDR3 underwent first-round RT-PCR with the HTBI primer set. In TCRdb, the multiplex PCR reads were re-called with MiXCR into one record per CDR3 protein. Among some 400,000 distinct CDR3 sequences listed, approximately 13% were seen once.

The sequencing input was blood. The chain has TRBV3-1 and TRBJ1-1; D gene unclear. This TCR came from a man aged 30-40 years with Graves' hyperthyroidism that later progressed to Graves' ophthalmopathy. This chain's CDR3 is CASSPRSGSEAFF. In nucleotides, the CDR3 is TGTGCCAGCAGCCCCCGGTCGGGAAGTGAAGCTTTCTTT.